The next 28 T cell receptor beta chains were all read from a single sample in a study of Tregs in tolerant kidney transplant recipients. Some clones are missing from TCRdb's copy, which holds only in-frame ones; the method was immunoSEQ multiplex PCR. The listing contains roughly 48,000 clones. Sample: CD4+ T cells from blood, taken before the transplant. These receptors were taken from a human donor who received a combined kidney and bone marrow transplant.

A note on this clone: The missing CDR3 end, 3 residues past where the read stops, is filled in from the germline J gene. This chain uses TRBV7-6 with TRBJ2-6, with TRBD1 identical over 11 bases. The J segment lost 0 bases and the V segment lost 5 bases, leaving 6 bases of the junction unmatched. This CDR3 has 18 residues. CDR1 is SGHVS and CDR2 is FNYEAQ in the germline V gene. The covered CDR3 bases are TGTGCCAGCAGCAAAATTGGGACAGGGGGCTCTGGGGCCAACGTC. It yields the protein CASSKIGTGGSGANV. The CDR3 in its entirety is CASSKIGTGGSGANVLTF.

The CDR3 loop is CASSLTKPFYEQYF. The CDR3 bases that were read are TGCGCCAGCAGCTTGACTAAGCCGTTCTACGAG. The chain joins TRBV5-1 to TRBJ2-7; no clear D gene. The sequenced fragment ends 3 residues before the CDR3 boundary, so the rest is inferred from the germline J gene. The CDR3 consists of 14 residues. The germline CDR1 and CDR2 sequences are SGHRS and YFSETQ. Trimming removed 1 base at V and 3 bases at J, with 11 bases between.

A word on this clone: Read coverage stops 3 residues before the CDR3 terminus; the germline J gene supplies the remainder. The rearrangement uses TRBV19 and TRBJ2-5; no definite D call. In germline, CDR1 is LNHDA, CDR2 SQIVND (reference sequence). Trimming took off 4 bases at V and 2 bases at J, with 14 bases between the two ends. This CDR3 has 15 amino acids. The covered CDR3 bases are TGTGCCAGTAGTAGAACTACCCAAACGCAAGAGACC. It codes for CASSRTTQTQET. The entire CDR3 is CASSRTTQTQETQYF.

On this clone itself: The CDR3 goes on 3 residues after the read ends, and that part is filled in from the germline J gene. The J gene is TRBJ2-5, the V gene TRBV5-1, with TRBD2 as a possible D gene (5 bases). Per the germline V gene, CDR1 is SGHRS and CDR2 is YFSETQ. The CDR3 length is 14 residues. Trimming took off 3 bases at V and 2 bases at J, with 11 bases between the two ends. The DNA read from the CDR3 is TGCGCCAGCAGCTCGGGGAAAATACAAGAGACC. Translating gives CASSSGKIQET. Given in full, the CDR3 is CASSSGKIQETQYF.

Concerning this clone itself: Coverage ceases 3 residues before the CDR3 finishes, and the germline J gene fills in the end. V is TRBV5-4 and J is TRBJ2-7, with 10 nucleotides matching TRBD1. Germline loops: CDR1 SGHNT, CDR2 YYREEE (reference sequence). V shed 3 bases, J shed 6 bases, and the junction held 9 bases outside the gene matches. The CDR3 sequence is 15 residues long. CDR3 residues: CASSSGQGTYGEQYF. The sequenced CDR3 bases are TGTGCCAGCAGCTCGGGACAGGGGACTTATGGCGAG.

In the case of this clone: The CDR3 end falls 3 residues outside the read, so it is completed with the germline J gene. The chain links TRBV10-1 to TRBJ1-5; weak D call: TRBD1 (5 bases). V was cut by 3 bases and J by 0 bases, with 18 bases left in between. From germline, CDR1 is WNHNN and CDR2 SYGVQD (reference sequence). The CDR3 has 18 amino acids. CDR3 DNA (partial): TGCGCCAGCAGTGAATTCGGCAGGGAATCTTATAGCAATCAGCCC. This translates into CASSEFGRESYSNQP. The CDR3 reads in full as CASSEFGRESYSNQPQHF.

CDR3 protein: CSVGLAEGNIQYF. Incomplete CDR3 DNA: TGCAGCGTTGGACTAGCCGAGGGGAACATT. The chain employs TRBV29-1 and TRBJ2-4; 7 bases are a match to TRBD2. The read falls 3 residues short of the CDR3 end, and the missing part is taken from the germline J gene. V was pared by 4 bases and J by 7 bases, with 7 bases of the junction left unmatched. Germline-derived CDR1 and CDR2 are SQVTM and ANQGSEA. There are 13 residues in the CDR3.

Concerning this clone itself: The read comes to an end 3 residues before the CDR3 does, leaving the germline J gene to fill in the end. The gene calls are TRBV5-6 and TRBJ1-1, with D possibly TRBD1 on 5 matching bases. The CDR3 is made up of 14 amino acids. CDR1 is SGHDT, CDR2 YYEEEE, per germline. Trimming left V 4 bases short and J 5 bases short, with 15 bases between. The CDR3 here is CASSGDFRRTEAFF. CDR3 bases read: TGTGCCAGCAGCGGGGACTTCAGGAGGACTGAA.

CDR3 sequence: CSASTSGMSYNEQFF. The sequenced CDR3 bases are TGCAGTGCTAGTACTAGCGGGATGTCCTACAATGAG. The chain links TRBV20-1 to TRBJ2-1; TRBD2 matches at 10 bases. The CDR3 end is not reached by the read, which stops 3 residues before it; the germline J gene fills it in. Looked up from germline, CDR1 is DFQATT and CDR2 is SNEGSKA (reference sequence). This CDR3 contains 15 residues. V was pared by 3 bases and J by 1 base, with 3 bases of the junction left unmatched.

Details on this clone: Sequencing ends 3 residues short of the CDR3 end; the germline J gene provides the rest. The V gene is TRBV20-1, the J gene TRBJ2-1; 8 nucleotides line up with TRBD1. J gave up 4 bases and V 4 bases, and 9 bases lay outside the gene matches. Germline V lookup: CDR1 DFQATT, CDR2 SNEGSKA (reference sequence). CDR3 size: 15 residues. CDR3 DNA, as far as it was read: TGCAGTGCTACCGCCGGACAGGGCCAATACAATGAG. Encoded protein: CSATAGQGQYNE. The full-length CDR3 reads as CSATAGQGQYNEQFF.

The CDR3 bases that were read are TGCAGTGCTAAAGGGCACGGCGCCTACGAG. Translation gives CSAKGHGAYE. The full CDR3 reads CSAKGHGAYEQYF. The chain employs TRBV20-1 and TRBJ2-7; D gene unclear. The read halts 3 residues ahead of the CDR3 end, with the missing end drawn from the germline J gene. The CDR3 covers 13 residues. Trimming took off 4 bases at V and 2 bases at J, with 12 bases between the two ends. Germline CDR1 reads DFQATT; CDR2 reads SNEGSKA (reference sequence).

As concerns this clone: The read finishes 3 residues shy of the CDR3 end, and the germline J gene is used to complete it. The V call is TRBV20-1, the J call TRBJ2-1; 13 bases fit TRBD2. With V trimmed by 0 bases and J by 2 bases, 7 bases remained unmatched. Germline V lookup: CDR1 DFQATT, CDR2 SNEGSKA (reference sequence). The CDR3 covers 18 residues. The CDR3 is CSARDQLAGGPTYNEQFF. The sequenced part of the CDR3 DNA is TGCAGTGCTAGAGATCAACTAGCGGGAGGGCCTACCTACAATGAG.

On this clone itself: The DNA ends 3 residues before the CDR3 does, and the rest of the CDR3 is filled in from the germline J gene. The chain joins TRBV30 to TRBJ1-3, with 7 bases lining up with TRBD1. V trimming: 1 base; J trimming: 0 bases; junction bases outside the gene matches: 3. There are 15 residues in the CDR3. Germline CDR1 reads GTSNPN; CDR2 reads SVGIG (reference sequence). CDR3 DNA, as far as it was read: TGTGCCTGGAGTGAGGGGGCCCTCTCTGGAAACACC. Protein product: CAWSEGALSGNT. The full-length CDR3 reads as CAWSEGALSGNTIYF. Full variable domain (outside the CDR3, taken from reference TRBV30 and TRBJ1-3): SQTIHQWPATLVQPVGSPLSLECTVEGTSNPNLYWYRQAAGRGLQLLFYSVGIGQISSEVPQNLSASRPQDRQFILSSKKLLLSDSGFYLCAWSEGALSGNTIYFGEGSWLTVV.

A remark on this clone: With the read ending 3 residues before the CDR3 end, the germline J gene is used to fill in that end. This sequence joins TRBV18 and TRBJ2-2; 7 bases are shared with TRBD1. The CDR3 is made up of 15 amino acids. V trimming: 5 bases; J trimming: 5 bases; junction bases outside the gene matches: 8. CDR1 and CDR2 (germline): KGHSH, LQKENI. CDR3 DNA (partial): TGTGCCAGCTCAGTGGGACAGAGAGGAACCGGGGAG. Its protein is CASSVGQRGTGE. The whole CDR3 reads CASSVGQRGTGELFF. Full variable domain (rest looked up from reference TRBV18 and TRBJ2-2): NAGVMQNPRHLVRRRGQEARLRCSPMKGHSHVYWYRQLPEEGLKFMVYLQKENIIDESGMPKERFSAEFPKEGPSILRIQQVVRGDSAAYFCASSVGQRGTGELFFGEGSRLTVL.

Notes on this clone: The DNA ends 3 residues before the CDR3 does, and the rest of the CDR3 is filled in from the germline J gene. The rearrangement links TRBV5-1 to TRBJ2-5; 12 bases agree with TRBD2. Germline CDR1 SGHRS, CDR2 YFSETQ. CDR3 length: 16 amino acids. Trimming cost V 4 bases and J 4 bases; bases outside gene matches: 8. CDR3 DNA (partial): TGCGCCAGCAGCCGGACTAGCGGGATTGCCGGAGAGACC. This codes for CASSRTSGIAGET. The whole CDR3 protein is CASSRTSGIAGETQYF.

With regard to this clone: The CDR3 end lies 3 residues beyond the end of the read and is filled in from the germline J gene. This chain links TRBV19 with TRBJ1-2, with D possibly being TRBD1 (6 bases). Deletions cut 11 bases from V and 4 bases from J, with 26 bases between. The CDR3 covers 16 residues. CDR1 is LNHDA and CDR2 is SQIVND in the germline V gene (reference sequence). The CDR3 loop reads CASRGSGDGVGYGYTF. CDR3 DNA (partial): TGTGCCTCACGGGGCTCAGGGGATGGTGTCGGCTATGGC.

Of note for this clone: The CDR3 extends 3 residues past the end of the read, so its final part is completed from the germline J gene. This chain joins TRBV13 and TRBJ2-4; TRBD1 agrees at 8 bases. The CDR3 has 14 amino acids. The trim removed 5 bases at V and 6 bases at J, leaving 6 bases unmatched. CDR1 is PRHDT, CDR2 FYEKMQ, per germline (reference sequence). Incomplete CDR3 DNA: TGTGCCAGCAGCCCGGGACAGGCGGGAAACATT. This encodes CASSPGQAGNI. In full, the CDR3 is CASSPGQAGNIQYF.

Incomplete CDR3 DNA: TGTGCCTGGAGTGTACTCAGGGGGGAAACTGAA. Amino acid sequence: CAWSVLRGETE. The full CDR3 protein reads CAWSVLRGETEAFF. The genes are TRBV30 and TRBJ1-1; 7 bases fit TRBD1. The DNA ends 3 residues before the CDR3 does, and the rest of the CDR3 is filled in from the germline J gene. CDR3 length: 14 residues. The ends lost 0 bases at V and 5 bases at J; junction bases unmatched: 6. In germline, CDR1 is GTSNPN, CDR2 SVGIG (reference sequence).

A note on this clone: The read stops 3 residues short of the end of the CDR3; the missing end is completed from the germline J gene. The rearrangement links TRBV5-1 to TRBJ1-5; D is unclear. Trimming took 0 bases from V and 1 from J, leaving 8 bases between them. Looked up from germline, CDR1 is SGHRS and CDR2 is YFSETQ. There are 15 residues in the CDR3. Partial CDR3 DNA: TGCGCCAGCAGCTTGGGGCCCCCCAGCAATCAGCCC. It translates to CASSLGPPSNQP. The CDR3 in its entirety is CASSLGPPSNQPQHF.

Concerning this clone itself: The CDR3 goes on 3 residues after the read ends, and that part is filled in from the germline J gene. The chain joins TRBV7-2 to TRBJ1-4; unclear D gene. CDR3 length: 15 amino acids. Trimming pared 0 bases from V and 5 bases from J, leaving 10 bases between. Germline-derived CDR1 and CDR2 are SGHTA and FQGNSA. This CDR3 reads CASSLAPDWNEKLFF. The part of the CDR3 DNA that was read is TGTGCCAGCAGCTTAGCTCCTGACTGGAATGAAAAA.

With regard to this clone: The read terminates 3 residues before the CDR3 end, so the remaining end is supplied by the germline J gene. The chain has TRBV19 and TRBJ2-1, with TRBD2 identical over 12 bases. Trimming cost V 4 bases and J 7 bases; bases outside gene matches: 5. Germline CDR1 reads LNHDA; CDR2 reads SQIVND (reference sequence). The CDR3 consists of 15 residues. The CDR3 bases that were read are TGTGCCAGTAGTAGAGGGACTAGCGGGTGGAATGAG. Translating gives CASSRGTSGWNE. Given in full, the CDR3 is CASSRGTSGWNEQFF.

A remark on this clone: The missing CDR3 end, 3 residues past where the read stops, is filled in from the germline J gene. This chain links TRBV6-2 or TRBV6-3 with TRBJ1-3; 9 nucleotides align to TRBD1. Germline CDR1 MNHEY, CDR2 SVGEGT. V trimming: 2 bases; J trimming: 2 bases; junction bases outside the gene matches: 1. The CDR3 is 15 residues long. CDR3 sequence reads: CASSYRQGAGNTIYF. The DNA read from the CDR3 is TGTGCCAGCAGTTACCGACAGGGGGCTGGAAACACC.

Turning to this clone: The read ends 3 residues early relative to the CDR3; the germline J gene fills the gap. V and J are TRBV19 and TRBJ2-4; 8 bases fit TRBD1. CDR1 and CDR2 from the germline V gene are LNHDA and SQIVND (reference sequence). The CDR3 contains 13 residues. V lost 5 bases and J lost 5; bases outside the gene matches: 2. CDR3 sequence: CASSGRGQNIQYF. The CDR3 bases that were read are TGTGCCAGTAGTGGCAGGGGGCAAAACATT.

Regarding this clone: The CDR3 end falls 3 residues outside the read, so it is completed with the germline J gene. The chain links TRBV29-1 to TRBJ2-3, with 7 bases aligning to TRBD1. Germline lookup yields CDR1 SQVTM and CDR2 ANQGSEA. The junction had 7 bases not matched to a gene; V was cut back by 2 bases and J by 5 bases. The CDR3 sequence is 14 residues long. The DNA read from the CDR3 is TGCAGCGTTGAAAACTGGGACAGAAGAGATACG. It yields the protein CSVENWDRRDT. The whole CDR3 region reads CSVENWDRRDTQYF.

As for this clone: The read stops 3 residues short of the end of the CDR3; the missing end is completed from the germline J gene. This chain joins TRBV11-1 and TRBJ2-4; D may correspond to TRBD1 or TRBD2 (6 bases each). There are 14 residues in the CDR3. Trimming pared 3 bases from V and 8 bases from J, leaving 14 bases between. CDR1 and CDR2 from the germline V gene are SGHAT and FQDESV (reference sequence). CDR3 bases read: TGTGCCAGCAGCTTTACAACGGAGGGGGACATT. Amino acid sequence: CASSFTTEGDI. The whole CDR3 reads CASSFTTEGDIQYF.

CDR3 region: CASKTASAIEKLFF. The CDR3 bases that were read are TGTGCCAGCAAAACAGCCTCGGCGATTGAAAAA. V usage is TRBV2 and J usage is TRBJ1-4, with D hard to call. Read coverage stops 3 residues before the CDR3 terminus; the germline J gene supplies the remainder. The CDR3 totals 14 residues. Trimming shortened V by 7 bases and J by 7 bases, and 16 bases separated the two germline ends. Germline values: CDR1 SNHLY, CDR2 FYNNEI.

Regarding this clone: The read comes to an end 3 residues before the CDR3 does, leaving the germline J gene to fill in the end. This chain joins TRBV7-2 and TRBJ1-2; D is perhaps TRBD1 (5 bases). The V gene's germline CDR1 is SGHTA and CDR2 FQGNSA. This CDR3 spans 14 amino acids. Trimming pared 2 bases from V and 6 bases from J, leaving 13 bases between. CDR3 sequence reads: CASSLYGRENGYTF. The sequenced part of the CDR3 DNA is TGTGCCAGCAGCTTATACGGCAGGGAGAATGGC.

A note on this clone: The read gets to within 3 residues of the CDR3 end, and the germline J gene fills in the rest. The genes are TRBV7-8 and TRBJ2-7; 9 nucleotides line up with TRBD2. The CDR3 sequence is 15 residues long. V was clipped by 5 bases and J by 4 bases; unmatched bases: 9. Germline V gene lookup returns CDR1 SGHVS and CDR2 FQNEAQ. CDR3 DNA, as far as it was read: TGTGCCAGCAGCCCATATAGCGGGAGCGCGTACGAG. This codes for CASSPYSGSAYE. The full CDR3 is CASSPYSGSAYEQYF.